This TCR beta chain was sequenced in a study of Tregs in tolerant kidney transplant recipients. General study results and limits: Expanding Tregs on activated donor B cells appeared to best identify donor-specific TCRbeta clones. The small number of patients limits these findings pending further validation. This study did not directly address biological reproducibility.

Comment on this clone: Its cognate antigen is unknown.

The V and J ends lost 1 base and 6 bases, in that order; junction bases with no gene match: 2. Germline loops: CDR1 SEHNR, CDR2 FQNEAQ (reference sequence). This CDR3 comprises 14 residues. Only in-frame clones appear in the TCRdb table, and some are missing; sequencing was by immunoSEQ multiplex PCR. The table has 240,000 or so clones, roughly four fifths seen once. Unstimulated Tregs (CD4+CD25+CD127-) and CD4+CD25- non-Tregs were sorted from PBMCs. The TCR comes from a human donor in good health. The sample taken for sequencing was CD4+ T cells from blood. The chain combines TRBV7-9 with TRBJ2-3, with 9 nucleotides matching TRBD2. CDR3 amino acids: CASSLGTSGDTQYF. CDR3 DNA: TGTGCCAGCAGCTTAGGAACTAGCGGGGATACGCAGTATTTT.